This TCR beta chain stems from a study of T cells after yellow fever vaccination. A 5'RACE template-switching step, the method used to make TCR cDNA, added a universal primer site and UMIs. TCRdb redid the calling of the 5' RACE reads with MiXCR, one entry per CDR3 protein. The sample has around 590,000 distinct CDR3 sequences; about 12% are singletons. The study's findings and limits: Secondary responses were weaker yet peaked faster, day 5 versus 15. Boosting was followed by the reappearance of most primary-vaccination clones (roughly 95% CD4, about 90% CD8). Researchers noted that a small share of clonotypes showed up in both CD4 and CD8 compartments.

V was pared by 3 bases and J by 6 bases, with 15 bases between. Germline CDR1 and CDR2: LGHDT and YNNKEL (reference sequence). The CDR3 consists of 16 residues. This clonotype was found a few times. As yet, its antigen is unknown. The source of this sequence is a man aged 25-40 years who received the YFV17D yellow fever vaccine. The sample here was PBMCs, taken on the day of the yellow fever booster vaccination. The gene calls are TRBV3-1 and TRBJ1-6; D call uncertain. CDR3 DNA sequence: TGTGCCAGCAGCCAGGGCTGGGCTATGATTAATTCACCCCTCCACTTT. Translation: CASSQGWAMINSPLHF.